The rows below give T cell receptor beta chains drawn from one sample of a study of cytomegalovirus exposure and HLA in healthy donors. The repertoire was sequenced with immunoSEQ multiplex PCR; TCRdb's copy has only in-frame clones and lacks some. The top ten hold roughly 9.3% of the sample, which has 180,000 or so clones, around 85% seen once. The source material was PBMCs. These receptors were obtained from a young man in good health and CMV-seropositive. The CDR3 runs from the conserved cysteine through the conserved F or W. The D gene is left open where the match is weak. The size field is filled for only some rows; it gives once, few, many or a size class.

D | J | V | size | CDR3 | DNA
TRBD1 | TRBJ1-2 | TRBV5-1 | - | CASSTNPGQTYGYTF | TGCGCCAGCAGTACTAATCCGGGACAGACTTATGGCTACACCTTC
- | TRBJ1-4 | TRBV4-1 | - | CASSLWGHPVKKLFF | TGCGCCAGCAGCCTCTGGGGGCACCCCGTGAAAAAACTGTTTTTT
TRBD1 | TRBJ1-3 | TRBV5-1 | - | CASTLGQDRLSGNTIYF | TGCGCCAGCACTCTGGGTCAGGACAGGCTCTCTGGAAACACCATATATTTT
- | TRBJ1-2 | TRBV9 | - | CASSRDTNYGYTF | TGTGCCAGCAGCCGGGATACTAACTATGGCTACACCTTC
- | TRBJ1-2 | TRBV5-6 | - | CASSPSRGDTISGYTF | TGTGCCAGCAGTCCTTCGCGGGGGGATACTATTAGCGGCTACACCTTC
- | TRBJ1-1 | TRBV5-4 | few | CASSPRVVNTEAFF | TGTGCCAGCAGCCCCAGGGTGGTGAACACTGAAGCTTTCTTT
TRBD2 | TRBJ2-1 | TRBV15 | - | CATSIVAGYNNEQFF | TGTGCCACCAGTATAGTAGCGGGGTACAACAATGAGCAGTTCTTC
TRBD1 | TRBJ1-2 | TRBV4-1 | - | CASSQGQGQLSGYTF | TGCGCCAGCAGCCAAGGTCAGGGACAGCTATCAGGCTACACCTTC
- | TRBJ1-6 | TRBV4-1 | - | CASSQLPSGANSPLHF | TGCGCCAGCAGCCAATTACCTTCAGGGGCGAATTCACCCCTCCACTTT
TRBD1 | TRBJ2-3 | TRBV25-1 | - | CASSVPGQLTDTQYF | TGTGCCAGCAGTGTTCCGGGACAGCTCACAGATACGCAGTATTTT
TRBD1 | TRBJ2-7 | TRBV27 | - | CASRSSGQAYEQYF | TGTGCCAGCAGGTCCTCGGGACAGGCCTACGAGCAGTACTTC
- | TRBJ2-7 | TRBV9 | - | CASSTGGSGDEQYF | TGTGCCAGCAGCACTGGAGGGAGTGGGGACGAGCAGTACTTC
TRBD1 | TRBJ1-2 | TRBV25-1 | - | CASSESRTGEHRGYTF | TGTGCCAGCAGTGAATCTCGAACAGGGGAGCATCGAGGCTACACCTTC
- | TRBJ1-1 | TRBV7-3 | few | CASSLIGRDTEAFF | TGTGCCAGCAGCTTAATCGGGAGGGACACTGAAGCTTTCTTT
TRBD1 | TRBJ2-2 | TRBV18 | - | CASSRGQGNTGELFF | TGTGCCAGCTCCCGAGGACAGGGGAACACCGGGGAGCTGTTTTTT
TRBD2 | TRBJ2-7 | TRBV5-4 | - | CASSLGTSGTYEQYF | TGTGCCAGCAGCTTGGGGACTAGCGGCACCTACGAGCAGTACTTC
TRBD2 | TRBJ2-3 | TRBV10-1 | - | CASSETSGRGTDTQYF | TGCGCCAGCAGTGAAACTAGCGGACGGGGCACAGATACGCAGTATTTT
- | TRBJ1-3 | TRBV5-1 | - | CASSYTGNTIYF | TGCGCCAGCAGCTACACTGGAAACACCATATATTTT
TRBD1 | TRBJ2-7 | TRBV6-6 | - | CASSYPTGENYEQYF | TGTGCCAGCAGTTACCCGACAGGGGAGAACTACGAGCAGTACTTC
TRBD1 | TRBJ2-5 | TRBV7-7 | - | CASSSTGGETPETQYF | TGTGCTAGCAGCTCGACAGGGGGTGAAACCCCGGAGACCCAGTACTTC
- | TRBJ1-2 | TRBV19 | - | CASRSQGNYGYTF | TGTGCCAGTAGATCTCAGGGAAACTACGGCTACACCTTC
TRBD2 | TRBJ2-7 | TRBV11-2 | - | CASSTERGGSYEQYF | TGTGCCAGCAGCACCGAGCGGGGGGGCAGCTACGAGCAGTACTTC
- | TRBJ2-7 | TRBV11-2 | - | CASSRVRGPRSSYEQYF | TGTGCCAGCAGCCGGGTAAGGGGCCCTAGAAGCTCCTACGAGCAGTACTTC
- | TRBJ1-2 | TRBV7-2 | - | CASSLARNYGYTF | TGTGCCAGCAGCTTAGCGCGCAACTATGGCTACACCTTC
- | TRBJ2-1 | TRBV27 | - | CASSLATNPYNEQFF | TGTGCCAGCAGTTTAGCGACTAACCCCTACAATGAGCAGTTCTTC
TRBD1 | TRBJ2-7 | TRBV10-3 | - | CAITDGTGISYEQYF | TGTGCCATCACTGACGGGACAGGGATATCCTACGAGCAGTACTTC
- | TRBJ1-3 | TRBV9 | - | CASSVGRGRDTIYF | TGTGCCAGCAGCGTAGGCAGGGGTCGAGACACCATATATTTT
- | TRBJ1-4 | TRBV29-1 | - | CSVWGGEKLFF | TGCAGCGTTTGGGGAGGGGAAAAACTGTTTTTT
- | TRBJ1-5 | TRBV5-5 | - | CASSPGGVGQPQHF | TGTGCCAGCAGCCCGGGGGGGGTCGGGCAGCCCCAGCATTTT
- | TRBJ2-3 | TRBV29-1 | - | CSVVFGLTPGDTQYF | TGCAGCGTTGTATTCGGACTTACCCCGGGAGATACGCAGTATTTT
- | TRBJ1-6 | TRBV30 | - | CAWSSGARNSPLHF | TGTGCCTGGAGTTCTGGGGCGAGAAATTCACCCCTCCACTTT
TRBD1 | TRBJ1-5 | TRBV30 | - | CAWSVQGDRPQHF | TGTGCCTGGAGTGTACAGGGGGACAGGCCCCAGCATTTT
- | TRBJ1-1 | TRBV11-2 | - | CASSLVRGRTEAFF | TGTGCCAGCAGCTTAGTTCGGGGTAGGACTGAAGCTTTCTTT
- | TRBJ2-5 | TRBV7-3 | - | CASSLGAHETQYF | TGTGCCAGCAGCTTAGGGGCCCACGAGACCCAGTACTTC
- | TRBJ2-7 | TRBV29-1 | once | CSARTASSYEQYF | TGCAGCGCCCGGACAGCTAGCTCCTACGAGCAGTACTTC
TRBD1 | TRBJ2-5 | TRBV7-6 | - | CASSLLELGGVAETQYF | TGTGCCAGCAGCTTACTCGAATTAGGGGGCGTTGCAGAGACCCAGTACTTC
- | TRBJ2-3 | TRBV7-9 | - | CASSSVVDTQYF | TGTGCCAGCAGCTCCGTCGTGGATACGCAGTATTTT
- | TRBJ1-2 | TRBV21-1 | - | CASSKWTGVYGYTF | TGTGCCAGCAGCAAGTGGACAGGGGTATATGGCTACACCTTC
- | TRBJ1-1 | TRBV14 | - | CASSPALGVNTEAFF | TGTGCCAGCAGCCCAGCTTTAGGGGTGAACACTGAAGCTTTCTTT
- | TRBJ1-1 | TRBV5-1 | - | CASSGEGNAEAFF | TGCGCCAGCAGCGGGGAGGGGAACGCTGAAGCTTTCTTT
- | TRBJ1-1 | TRBV18 | - | CASSPRQTTEAFF | TGTGCCAGCTCACCACGACAGACCACTGAAGCTTTCTTT
TRBD1 | TRBJ2-1 | TRBV13 | once | CASSLLGTGGNEQFF | TGTGCCAGCAGCTTATTAGGGACAGGGGGCAATGAGCAGTTCTTC
TRBD1 | TRBJ2-1 | TRBV14 | - | CASSPYFRDRGQFF | TGTGCCAGCAGCCCATATTTCCGGGACAGGGGTCAGTTCTTC